The 24 T cell receptor beta chains given below trace back to one sample, sequenced in a study of blood T cells in healthy people across ages. Combining a sample-barcoded 5' primer with a J-beta primer mix, a second PCR ran for 7 to 11 cycles. Each CDR3 protein is one row after TCRdb ran MiXCR on the 5' RACE reads. Of 1.4 million to 1.5 million distinct CDR3 sequences in the sample, 42% are singletons; the top ten hold 7.9%. Sequencing used blood. The receptors were gathered from a woman aged 18-35 years in good health.

This chain connects TRBV5-1 to TRBJ1-1; D is undetermined. The germline V gene has CDR1 SGHRS and CDR2 YFSETQ. The ends were cut back, 4 bases at V and 6 bases at J, with 13 bases in the middle. This CDR3 is built from 13 residues. The CDR3 DNA is TGCGCCAGCAGCGAAACTATGGTTTCTGAAGCTTTCTTT. As protein: CASSETMVSEAFF.

This clonotype has just a few counts. The chain links TRBV7-2 to TRBJ1-2; TRBD1 aligns across 7 bases. CDR1 SGHTA and CDR2 FQGNSA come from the germline V gene. The V and J ends lost 5 bases and 6 bases, in that order; junction bases with no gene match: 9. The CDR3 loop spans 14 amino acids. The chain's CDR3 is CASSLVQGRDGYTF. CDR3 in DNA: TGTGCCAGCAGCCTCGTACAGGGGAGGGATGGCTACACCTTC.

This clonotype was seen more than once but under ten times. This chain joins TRBV3-1 and TRBJ2-7, with D unclear. The CDR3 runs to 12 residues. Germline V gives CDR1 LGHDT, CDR2 YNNKEL (reference sequence). V was clipped by 4 bases and J by 2 bases, with 6 bases between them. CDR3 protein: CASSRQTYEQYF. Written as DNA, the CDR3 is TGTGCCAGCAGCCGTCAAACCTACGAGCAGTACTTC.

V usage is TRBV6-6 and J usage is TRBJ1-2, with 7 bases that match TRBD1. The CDR3 has 16 residues. The junction had 14 bases not matched to a gene; V was cut back by 6 bases and J by 4 bases. Germline V gives CDR1 MNHNY, CDR2 SVGAGI (reference sequence). The chain's CDR3 is CASRPPLDRDVYGYTF. The CDR3 DNA follows: TGTGCCAGCAGACCTCCACTCGACAGGGATGTCTATGGCTACACCTTC.

This chain uses TRBV12-5 with TRBJ2-5; tentatively, D is TRBD2 (5 bases). The end of the DNA aligns better with TRBJ2-7, so the J call may be wrong. Germline V gene sequence: CDR1 LGHNT, CDR2 FRNRAP. There are 15 residues in the CDR3. The CDR3 protein is CASGLVPRDGDEQYF. The CDR3 region has the DNA TGTGCTAGTGGTTTGGTACCACGGGATGGCGACGAGCAGTACTTC.

In regard to this clonotype: A much more abundant neighbour one base away suggests this may be a read error. The chain combines TRBV29-1 with TRBJ2-1, with a possible D match to TRBD2 (6 bases). The end of the DNA aligns better with TRBJ2-7, so the J call may be wrong. The germline gives CDR1 SQVTM, CDR2 ANQGSEA. CDR3 length equals 14 residues. The CDR3 DNA is TGCAGCGTTGCCCGGGACTTTGCCGACAATGAGCAGTACTTC. It encodes CSVARDFADNEQYF.

This clonotype was counted between two and nine times. The CDR3 loop reads CASSFLPKETQYF. The CDR3 DNA follows: TGTGCCAGCAGCTTTCTACCAAAAGAGACCCAGTACTTC. The gene calls are TRBV7-9 and TRBJ2-7; no firm D call. The assigned J gene may be wrong: the sequence end matches TRBJ2-5 better. Germline V gene sequence: CDR1 SEHNR, CDR2 FQNEAQ (reference sequence). CDR3 length: 13 residues.

This clonotype was counted between two and nine times. This sequence joins TRBV7-2 and TRBJ2-3; D is perhaps TRBD1 (6 bases). Germline V gene lookup returns CDR1 SGHTA and CDR2 FQGNSA. The CDR3 length is 17 residues. The V gene lost 2 bases and the J gene lost 0 bases, with 15 bases spanning the gap. CDR3 DNA sequence: TGTGCCAGCAGCTTAAGAACCGGGACAACTAGCACAGATACGCAGTATTTT. This gives the protein CASSLRTGTTSTDTQYF.

The chain combines TRBV7-2 with TRBJ2-7; 8 bases agree with TRBD2. This CDR3 is 15 amino acids long. Germline values: CDR1 SGHTA, CDR2 FQGNSA. Trimming at V came to 2 bases and at J to 1 base, leaving 4 bases not matched to a gene. The CDR3 region has the DNA TGTGCCAGCAGCTTAACGGTAGCGGGATCCTACGAGCAGTACTTC. Translating gives CASSLTVAGSYEQYF.

V usage is TRBV6-5 and J usage is TRBJ2-3; 7 bases are shared with TRBD2. The CDR3 runs 11 residues. Looked up from germline, CDR1 is MNHEY and CDR2 is SVGAGI. The V segment lost 5 bases and the J segment 11 bases; nucleotides outside the gene matches: 4. CDR3 nucleotides: TGTGCCAGCAGTGGGAGGGGAGGGCAGTATTTT. Residues: CASSGRGGQYF.

As for this clonotype: A read error may account for a junction end that differs from germline. The chain employs TRBV6-5 and TRBJ1-2; D not resolved. CDR1 MNHEY and CDR2 SVGAGI come from the germline V gene. The CDR3 loop spans 15 amino acids. Written as DNA, the CDR3 is TGCGCCAGCAGTTACTCTGGAGAGGGATTCGGAGGCTACACCTTC. Its translation: CASSYSGEGFGGYTF.

As regards this clonotype: A read error may produce the germline difference seen at one junction end. V and J are TRBV9 and TRBJ2-3; D call uncertain. The CDR3 is 17 residues long. Germline V lookup: CDR1 SGDLS, CDR2 YYNGEE. This chain's CDR3 is CAGSVVSRRDYTDTQYF. CDR3 in DNA: TGTGCCGGCAGCGTAGTGTCCCGCCGAGATTACACAGATACGCAGTATTTT.

The J gene is TRBJ1-1, the V gene TRBV29-1, with D perhaps TRBD1 (5 bases). Germline CDR1 SQVTM, CDR2 ANQGSEA. The CDR3 consists of 18 residues. Deletions cut 6 bases from V and 0 bases from J, with 26 bases between. Here the CDR3 reads CSVQVIDSPRAMNTEAFF. The DNA for the CDR3 is TGCAGCGTACAAGTGATAGACAGTCCCCGCGCCATGAACACTGAAGCTTTCTTT.

V is TRBV6-6 and J is TRBJ2-1, with D perhaps matching TRBD1 or TRBD2 (6 bases each). Germline CDR1 MNHNY, CDR2 SVGAGI (reference sequence). V was pared by 7 bases and J by 4 bases, with 14 bases between. The CDR3 runs to 14 residues. The chain's CDR3 is CASTHGGKYNEQFF. In DNA, the CDR3 is TGTGCCAGCACCCACGGGGGCAAATACAATGAGCAGTTCTTC.

This sequence joins TRBV20-1 and TRBJ1-2; D may be TRBD1 (6 bases). The V and J ends lost 6 bases and 8 bases respectively, with 28 bases between them. Looked up from germline, CDR1 is DFQATT and CDR2 is SNEGSKA (reference sequence). The CDR3 consists of 16 residues. Here the CDR3 DNA reads TGCAGTGCGGAGCAAATAGAGATCATGGGGGGCTCGGGCTACACCTTC. Encoded protein: CSAEQIEIMGGSGYTF.

This clonotype was detected only a few times. The chain links TRBV27 to TRBJ2-7, with 11 bases lining up with TRBD1. The CDR3 covers 15 residues. Germline loops: CDR1 MNHEY, CDR2 SMNVEV (reference sequence). The ends lost 4 bases at V and 3 bases at J; junction bases unmatched: 5. The CDR3 region is CASSSHGTGGYEQYF. The CDR3 bases are TGTGCCAGCAGTTCACACGGGACAGGGGGCTACGAGCAGTACTTC.

The chain links TRBV4-1 to TRBJ2-2; 9 bases are a match to TRBD2. Germline CDR1 is MGHRA and CDR2 is YSYEKL. There are 16 residues in the CDR3. Trimming took 4 bases from V and 7 from J; bases not matched to a gene: 10. The CDR3 region has the DNA TGCGCCAGCAGCCGGCTGACTAGCGGAACGGGCGGGGAGCTGTTTTTT. Translated, it gives CASSRLTSGTGGELFF.

This clonotype was picked up a small number of times. This CDR3 reads CASSLSPGQGISEQYF. CDR3 bases: TGTGCCAGCAGCCTGTCGCCGGGACAGGGGATAAGCGAGCAGTACTTC. The V call is TRBV12-3 or TRBV12-4, the J call TRBJ2-7; 10 nucleotides match TRBD1. Trimming cost V 6 bases and J 6 bases; bases outside gene matches: 14. CDR3 length: 16 amino acids.

The chain has TRBV29-1 and TRBJ1-4; 10 bases are a match to TRBD1. The V gene's germline CDR1 is SQVTM and CDR2 ANQGSEA. The CDR3 spans 14 residues. Germline trimming cut 6 bases from V and 8 bases from J; bases unmatched to any gene: 9. In DNA, the CDR3 is TGCAGCGTCGTCGGGACAGGGGAAGGGGAAAAACTGTTTTTT. Amino acids: CSVVGTGEGEKLFF.

This clonotype was found many times. As DNA, the CDR3 is TGTGCCAGCAGTTCCCGGGGCTACGAGCAGTACTTC. Its translation is CASSSRGYEQYF. V and J are TRBV27 and TRBJ2-7, with D perhaps matching TRBD2 (5 bases). V dropped 4 bases and J dropped 3 bases, with 7 bases sitting between them. This CDR3 has 12 residues. Germline-derived CDR1 and CDR2 are MNHEY and SMNVEV (reference sequence).

The J gene is TRBJ2-1, the V gene TRBV28; D ambiguous. The CDR3 length is 11 residues. The ends were cut back, 3 bases at V and 11 bases at J, with 8 bases in the middle. In germline, CDR1 is MDHEN, CDR2 SYDVKM. The CDR3 reads CASSFREKQFF. The CDR3 DNA reads as TGTGCCAGCAGTTTTAGGGAAAAGCAGTTCTTC.

The chain couples TRBV4-2 to TRBJ1-2; D remains unclear. The CDR3 runs to 19 residues. V was clipped by 4 bases and J by 4 bases, with 28 bases between them. In germline, CDR1 is LGHNA, CDR2 YNFKEQ. CDR3 sequence (DNA): TGTGCCAGCAGCCCGTTAGACATCGGAGACCCCCTGTGGGGCTATGGCTACACCTTC. Translation: CASSPLDIGDPLWGYGYTF.

This clonotype was seen only a few times. This rearrangement joins TRBV6-4 to TRBJ2-7, with D perhaps matching TRBD1 (5 bases). The CDR3 sequence is 13 residues long. V lost 6 bases and J lost 7, with 16 bases in between. Germline CDR1 MRHNA, CDR2 SNTAGT. The CDR3 nucleotides read TGTGCCAGCAGCCCGCAGGGCGGCAATGAGCAGTACTTC. Protein product: CASSPQGGNEQYF.

The chain joins TRBV24-1 to TRBJ2-3; 11 positions agree with TRBD2. The CDR3 sequence is 17 residues long. CDR1 is KGHDR and CDR2 is SFDVKD in the germline V gene. J lost 3 bases, V lost 4 bases, and 8 bases had no gene match. The CDR3 DNA reads as TGTGCCACCAGTGACACTAGCGGGAGCGGGCCGACAGATACGCAGTATTTT. It is translated as CATSDTSGSGPTDTQYF.